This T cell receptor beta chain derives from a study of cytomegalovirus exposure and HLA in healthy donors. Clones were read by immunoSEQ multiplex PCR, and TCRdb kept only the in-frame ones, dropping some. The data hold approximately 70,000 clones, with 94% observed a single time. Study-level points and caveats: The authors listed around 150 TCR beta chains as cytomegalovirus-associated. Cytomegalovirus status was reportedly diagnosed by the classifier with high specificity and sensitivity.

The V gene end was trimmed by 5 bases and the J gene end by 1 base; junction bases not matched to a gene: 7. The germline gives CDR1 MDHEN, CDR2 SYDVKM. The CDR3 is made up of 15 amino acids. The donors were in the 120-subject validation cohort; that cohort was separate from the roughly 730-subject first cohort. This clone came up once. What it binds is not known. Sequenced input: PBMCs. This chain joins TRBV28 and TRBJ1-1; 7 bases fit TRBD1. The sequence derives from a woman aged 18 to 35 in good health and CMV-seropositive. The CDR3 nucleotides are TGTGCCAGCAGTGGACAGGCGGCTGCGAACACTGAAGCTTTCTTT. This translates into CASSGQAAANTEAFF.